This is a list of T cell receptor beta chains from one sample in a study of T cell changes during pregnancy in multiple sclerosis. Sequencing was performed with immunoSEQ multiplex PCR; in TCRdb, only in-frame clones are kept and a portion is missing. The sample shows 39,000 or so clones, 80% to 95% of them seen only once. Sequenced material: CD8+ T cells from peripheral blood mononuclear cells, taken in the first trimester of pregnancy. These receptors came from a female donor with multiple sclerosis, enrolled in a pregnancy study. Each CDR3 is given with its conserved first and last residue. D genes are given only for firm matches. Only some rows state a clone size, as once, few, many or a class for expanded clones.

j_call,v_call,d_call,clone_size,cdr3_aa,cdr3_nt
TRBJ2-3,TRBV6-5,.,.,CASSYLAPSTDTQYF,TGTGCCAGCAGTTACCTAGCTCCTAGCACAGATACGCAGTATTTT
TRBJ1-2,TRBV6-1,TRBD1,.,CASRTGDYGYTF,TGTGCCAGCAGGACAGGGGATTACGGCTACACCTTC
TRBJ2-1,TRBV4-1,.,.,CASSQGAVPSYNEQFF,TGCGCCAGCAGCCAAGGGGCCGTCCCCTCCTACAATGAGCAGTTCTTC
TRBJ2-7,TRBV14,.,.,CASSEARRSGQYF,TGTGCCAGCAGCGAGGCCCGACGGTCGGGGCAGTACTTC
TRBJ2-3,TRBV21-1,.,few,CASSLRLAGGSTQYF,TGTGCCAGCAGCTTAAGACTAGCGGGAGGGAGTACGCAGTATTTT
TRBJ2-7,TRBV27,.,.,CASSAGTSNEQYF,TGTGCCAGCAGTGCCGGGACATCCAACGAGCAGTACTTC
TRBJ2-7,TRBV5-6,TRBD1,.,CASSLGPGQGSSYEQYF,TGTGCCAGCAGCTTGGGACCGGGACAGGGGAGCTCCTACGAGCAGTACTTC
TRBJ2-5,TRBV7-2,.,.,CASSLPGAVGETQYF,TGTGCCAGCAGCTTACCGGGAGCGGTGGGAGAGACCCAGTACTTC
TRBJ2-3,TRBV14,.,.,CASSQGWASGTDTQYF,TGTGCCAGCAGCCAAGGGTGGGCCAGTGGCACAGATACGCAGTATTTT
TRBJ2-1,TRBV9,.,.,CASSVGTSQEPSYNEQFF,TGTGCCAGCAGCGTAGGAACTAGCCAAGAACCTTCCTACAATGAGCAGTTCTTC
TRBJ2-1,TRBV27,TRBD2,.,CASSLVAGVANEQFF,TGTGCCAGCAGTTTGGTAGCGGGAGTGGCGAATGAGCAGTTCTTC
TRBJ2-7,TRBV12-5,TRBD2,few,CASGHRLAGYEQYF,TGTGCTAGTGGTCACCGACTAGCGGGCTACGAGCAGTACTTC
TRBJ2-7,TRBV7-9,.,.,CASDRPGESYEQYF,TGTGCCAGTGATCGACCAGGGGAGTCCTACGAGCAGTACTTC
TRBJ2-3,TRBV7-9,TRBD2,.,CASSQTSEGDTQYF,TGTGCCAGCAGCCAGACTAGCGAGGGAGATACGCAGTATTTT
TRBJ1-2,TRBV15,.,.,CATTDGQYYGYTF,TGTGCCACCACCGATGGACAGTACTATGGCTACACCTTC
TRBJ2-1,TRBV19,TRBD1,.,CASKGTVHYNEQFF,TGTGCCAGTAAGGGGACAGTACACTACAATGAGCAGTTCTTC
TRBJ2-7,TRBV9,.,.,CASSVGDRSRQYF,TGTGCCAGCAGCGTAGGAGACAGGTCCCGGCAGTACTTC
TRBJ1-1,TRBV5-1,TRBD1,.,CASSLFGQGNTEAFF,TGCGCCAGCAGCTTATTCGGACAGGGGAACACTGAAGCTTTCTTT